What follows is one TCR beta chain and its context. Its antigen is not known. The sample comes from a study of vaccination and CD4 T cells after COVID-19. Study-wide background: Nine or ten convalescent cases were mild and one was severe, and all had been SARS-CoV-2 positive by nasal swab PCR. Six males and four females, two of them Hispanic, were enrolled as convalescents.

The CDR3 has 12 residues. The V gene lost 2 bases and the J gene lost 7 bases, with 5 bases spanning the gap. CDR1 and CDR2 from the germline V gene are MNHEY and SMNVEV (reference sequence). As to time point: late sampling 161 to 241 days after vaccination in a few convalescent patients. Overall study findings and caveats: Vaccine-specific clones numbering 304 of 307 showed spike mono-reactivity in convalescent patients.

TCRdb passed the PCR reads through MiXCR, listing each CDR3 protein once. The repertoire has tens of thousands of distinct CDR3 sequences, roughly 50% of them found once; the top ten carry about 5.6%. The chain links TRBV27 to TRBJ2-2; unclear D gene. The sequence was collected from a human donor who had recovered from COVID-19. The material sequenced was CD4+ T cells from blood, taken about 7 months after SARS-CoV-2 vaccination. The CDR3, as DNA: TGTGCCAGCAGTTTAATCGGCGGGGAGCTGTTTTTT. The encoded protein is CASSLIGGELFF.